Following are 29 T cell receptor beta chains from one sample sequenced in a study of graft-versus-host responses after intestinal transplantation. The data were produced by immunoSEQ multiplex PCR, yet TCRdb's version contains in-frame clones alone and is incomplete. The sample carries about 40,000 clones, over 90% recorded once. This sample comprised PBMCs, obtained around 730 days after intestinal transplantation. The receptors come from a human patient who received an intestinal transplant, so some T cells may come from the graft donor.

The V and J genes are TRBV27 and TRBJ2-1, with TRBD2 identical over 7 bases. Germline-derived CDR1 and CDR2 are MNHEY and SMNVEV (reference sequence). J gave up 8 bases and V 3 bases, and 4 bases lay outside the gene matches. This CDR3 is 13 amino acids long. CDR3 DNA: TGTGCCAGCAGTTTTGGGGGGGGTGATGAGCAGTTCTTC. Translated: CASSFGGGDEQFF.

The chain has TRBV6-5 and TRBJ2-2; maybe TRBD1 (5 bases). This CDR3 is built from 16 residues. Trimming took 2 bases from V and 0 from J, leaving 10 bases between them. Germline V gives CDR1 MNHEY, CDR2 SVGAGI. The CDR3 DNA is TGTGCCAGCAGTTACCAGGACACCCCGAACACCGGGGAGCTGTTTTTT. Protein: CASSYQDTPNTGELFF.

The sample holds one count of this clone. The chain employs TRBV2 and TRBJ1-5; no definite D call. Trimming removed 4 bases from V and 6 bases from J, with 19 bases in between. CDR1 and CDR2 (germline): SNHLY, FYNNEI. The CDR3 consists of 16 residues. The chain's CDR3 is CASSVYVGSSGQPQHF. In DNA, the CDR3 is TGTGCCAGCAGTGTATATGTGGGGTCCTCAGGTCAGCCCCAGCATTTT.

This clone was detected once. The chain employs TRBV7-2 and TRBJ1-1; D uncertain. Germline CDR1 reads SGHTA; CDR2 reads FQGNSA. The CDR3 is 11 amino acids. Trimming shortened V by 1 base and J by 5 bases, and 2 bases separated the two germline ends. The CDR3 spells CASSLETEAFF. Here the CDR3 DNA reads TGTGCCAGCAGCTTAGAAACTGAAGCTTTCTTT.

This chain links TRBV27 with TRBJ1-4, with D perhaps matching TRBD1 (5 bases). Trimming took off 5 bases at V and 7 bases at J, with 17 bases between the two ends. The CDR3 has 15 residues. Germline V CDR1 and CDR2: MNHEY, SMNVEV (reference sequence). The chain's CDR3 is CASSNSGGSREKLFF. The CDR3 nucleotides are TGTGCCAGCAGTAATTCCGGGGGTTCTCGTGAAAAACTGTTTTTT.

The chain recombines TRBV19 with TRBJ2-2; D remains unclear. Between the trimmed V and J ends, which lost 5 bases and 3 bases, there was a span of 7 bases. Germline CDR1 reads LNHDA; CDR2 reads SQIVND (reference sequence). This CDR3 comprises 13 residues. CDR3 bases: TGTGCCAGTAGTCGGAGCGACACCGGGGAGCTGTTTTTT. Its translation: CASSRSDTGELFF.

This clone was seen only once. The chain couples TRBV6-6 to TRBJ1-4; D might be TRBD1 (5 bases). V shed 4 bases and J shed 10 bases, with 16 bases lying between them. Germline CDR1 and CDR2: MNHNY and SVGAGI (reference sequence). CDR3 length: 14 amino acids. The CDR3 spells CASSSTGLMRKLFF. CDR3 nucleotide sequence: TGTGCCAGCAGTTCCACAGGTCTAATGAGAAAACTGTTTTTT.

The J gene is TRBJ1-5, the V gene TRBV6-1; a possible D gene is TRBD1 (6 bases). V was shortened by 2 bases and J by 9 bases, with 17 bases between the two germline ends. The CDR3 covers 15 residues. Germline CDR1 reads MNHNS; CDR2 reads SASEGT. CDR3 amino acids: CASSELFRGHGPQHF. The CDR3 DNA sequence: TGTGCCAGCAGTGAACTGTTCCGGGGGCATGGGCCCCAGCATTTT.

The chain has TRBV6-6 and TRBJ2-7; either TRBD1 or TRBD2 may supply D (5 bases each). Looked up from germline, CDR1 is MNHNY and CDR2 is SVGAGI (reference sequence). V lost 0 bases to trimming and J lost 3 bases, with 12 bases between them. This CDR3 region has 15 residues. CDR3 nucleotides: TGTGCCAGCAGTTACTCGAGGGACGGATTCTACGAGCAGTACTTC. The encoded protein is CASSYSRDGFYEQYF.

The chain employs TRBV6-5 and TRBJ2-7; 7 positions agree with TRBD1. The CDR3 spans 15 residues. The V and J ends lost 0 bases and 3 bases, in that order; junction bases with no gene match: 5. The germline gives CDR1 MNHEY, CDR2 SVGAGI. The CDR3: CASSYSTGTFYEQYF. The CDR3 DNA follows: TGTGCCAGCAGTTACTCGACAGGGACCTTCTACGAGCAGTACTTC.

The CDR3 spells CASSYAEGYTF. The CDR3 nucleotides read TGTGCCAGCAGTTACGCCGAGGGCTACACCTTC. The V and J genes are TRBV6-5 and TRBJ1-2, with D unclear. The germline gives CDR1 MNHEY, CDR2 SVGAGI. Trimming took 2 bases from V and 8 from J, leaving 6 bases between them. The CDR3 totals 11 residues.

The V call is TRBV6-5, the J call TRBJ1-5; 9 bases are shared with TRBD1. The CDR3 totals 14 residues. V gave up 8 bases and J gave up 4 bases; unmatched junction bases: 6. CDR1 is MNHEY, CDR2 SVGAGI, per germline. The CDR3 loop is CASRPGTGNQPQHF. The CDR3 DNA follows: TGTGCCAGCCGACCTGGGACAGGGAATCAGCCCCAGCATTTT.

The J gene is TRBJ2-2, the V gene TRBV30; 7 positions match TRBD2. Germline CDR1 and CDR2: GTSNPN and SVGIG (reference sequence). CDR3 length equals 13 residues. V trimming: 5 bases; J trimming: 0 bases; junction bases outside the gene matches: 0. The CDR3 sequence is CAWAGANTGELFF. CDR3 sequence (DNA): TGTGCCTGGGCGGGAGCGAACACCGGGGAGCTGTTTTTT.

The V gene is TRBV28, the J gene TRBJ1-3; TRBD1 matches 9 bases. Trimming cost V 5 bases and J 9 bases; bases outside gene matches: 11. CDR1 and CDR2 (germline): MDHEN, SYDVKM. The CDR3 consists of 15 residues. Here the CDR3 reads CASSPRDRAFGTIYF. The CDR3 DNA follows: TGTGCCAGCAGTCCAAGGGACAGGGCGTTCGGCACCATATATTTT.

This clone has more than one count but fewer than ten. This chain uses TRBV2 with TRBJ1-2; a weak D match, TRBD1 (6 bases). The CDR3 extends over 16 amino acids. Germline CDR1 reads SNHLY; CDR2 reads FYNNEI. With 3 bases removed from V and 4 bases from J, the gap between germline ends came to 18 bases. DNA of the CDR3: TGTGCCAGCAGTGAGAGCTTAGGGGGGGCGGCCTATGGCTACACCTTC. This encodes CASSESLGGAAYGYTF. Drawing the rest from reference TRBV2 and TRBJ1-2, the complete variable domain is EPEVTQTPSHQVTQMGQEVILRCVPISNHLYFYWYRQILGQKVEFLVSFYNNEISEKSEIFDDQFSVERPDGSNFTLKIRSTKLEDSAMYFCASSESLGGAAYGYTFGSGTRLTVV.

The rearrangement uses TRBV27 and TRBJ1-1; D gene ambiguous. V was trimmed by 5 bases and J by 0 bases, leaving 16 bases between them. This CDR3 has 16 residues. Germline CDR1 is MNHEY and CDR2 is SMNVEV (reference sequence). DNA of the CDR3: TGTGCCAGCAGTATATTACCACACGGTATGAACACTGAAGCTTTCTTT. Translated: CASSILPHGMNTEAFF.

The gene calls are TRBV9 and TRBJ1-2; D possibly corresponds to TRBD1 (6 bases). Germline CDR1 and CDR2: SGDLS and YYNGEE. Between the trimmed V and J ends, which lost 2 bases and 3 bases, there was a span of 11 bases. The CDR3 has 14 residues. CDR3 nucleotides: TGTGCCAGCAGCGTCGGAGGGGGGGACTATGGCTACACCTTC. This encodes CASSVGGGDYGYTF.

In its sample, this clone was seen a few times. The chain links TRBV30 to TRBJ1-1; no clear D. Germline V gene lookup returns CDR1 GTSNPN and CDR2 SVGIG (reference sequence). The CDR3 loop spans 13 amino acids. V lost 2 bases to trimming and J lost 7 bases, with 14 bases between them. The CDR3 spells CAWSTNVFGEAFF. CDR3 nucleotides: TGTGCCTGGAGTACAAACGTCTTCGGTGAAGCTTTCTTT.

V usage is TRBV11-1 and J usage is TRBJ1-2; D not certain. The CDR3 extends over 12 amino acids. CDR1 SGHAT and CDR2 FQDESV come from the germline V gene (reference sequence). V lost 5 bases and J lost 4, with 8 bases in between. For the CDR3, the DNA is TGTGCCAGCAGCAAGGAAACCTATGGCTACACCTTC. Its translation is CASSKETYGYTF.

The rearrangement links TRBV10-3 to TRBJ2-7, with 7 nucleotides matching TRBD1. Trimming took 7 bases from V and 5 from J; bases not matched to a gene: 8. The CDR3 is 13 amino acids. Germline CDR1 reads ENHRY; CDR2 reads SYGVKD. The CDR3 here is CAITPTGTNEQYF. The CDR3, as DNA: TGTGCCATCACCCCGACAGGGACCAACGAGCAGTACTTC.

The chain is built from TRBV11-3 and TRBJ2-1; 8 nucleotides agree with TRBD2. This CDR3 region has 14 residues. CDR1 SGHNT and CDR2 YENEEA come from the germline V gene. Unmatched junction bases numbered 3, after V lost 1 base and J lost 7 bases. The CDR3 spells CASSLGSGINEQFF. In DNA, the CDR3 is TGTGCCAGCAGCTTAGGTAGCGGGATAAATGAGCAGTTCTTC. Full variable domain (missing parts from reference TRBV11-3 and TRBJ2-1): EAGVVQSPRYKIIEKKQPVAFWCNPISGHNTLYWYLQNLGQGPELLIRYENEEAVDDSQLPKDRFSAERLKGVDSTLKIQPAELGDSAVYLCASSLGSGINEQFFGPGTRLTVL.

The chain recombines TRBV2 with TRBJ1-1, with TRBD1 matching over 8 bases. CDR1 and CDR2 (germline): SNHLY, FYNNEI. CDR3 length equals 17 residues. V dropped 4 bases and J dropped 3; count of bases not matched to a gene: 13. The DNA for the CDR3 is TGTGCCAGCAGTGCCCTCATCAGGGGGCGGGGGGACACTGAAGCTTTCTTT. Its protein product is CASSALIRGRGDTEAFF.

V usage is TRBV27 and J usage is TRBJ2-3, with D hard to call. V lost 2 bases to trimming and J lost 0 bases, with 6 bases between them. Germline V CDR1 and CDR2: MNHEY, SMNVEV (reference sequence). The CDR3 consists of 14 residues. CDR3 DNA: TGTGCCAGCAGTTTAGTCCTGAGCACAGATACGCAGTATTTT. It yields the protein CASSLVLSTDTQYF.

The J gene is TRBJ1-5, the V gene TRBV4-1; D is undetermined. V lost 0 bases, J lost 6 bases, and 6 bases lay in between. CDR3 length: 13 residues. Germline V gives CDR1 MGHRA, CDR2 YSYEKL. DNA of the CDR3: TGCGCCAGCAGCCAAGATAACGGTCAGCCCCAGCATTTT. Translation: CASSQDNGQPQHF.

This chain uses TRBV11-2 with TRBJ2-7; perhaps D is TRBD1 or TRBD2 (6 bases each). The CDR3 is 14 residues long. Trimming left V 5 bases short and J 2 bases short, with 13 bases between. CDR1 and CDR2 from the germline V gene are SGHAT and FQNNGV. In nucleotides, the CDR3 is TGTGCCAGCAGCCTGCCGGGGGCGACCTACGAGCAGTACTTC. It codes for CASSLPGATYEQYF.

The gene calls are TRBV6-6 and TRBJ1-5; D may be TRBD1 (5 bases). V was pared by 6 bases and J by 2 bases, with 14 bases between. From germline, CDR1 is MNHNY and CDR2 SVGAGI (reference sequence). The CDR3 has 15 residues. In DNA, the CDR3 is TGTGCCAGCAGCCTAGGGACCGGGGGCAATCAGCCCCAGCATTTT. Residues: CASSLGTGGNQPQHF.

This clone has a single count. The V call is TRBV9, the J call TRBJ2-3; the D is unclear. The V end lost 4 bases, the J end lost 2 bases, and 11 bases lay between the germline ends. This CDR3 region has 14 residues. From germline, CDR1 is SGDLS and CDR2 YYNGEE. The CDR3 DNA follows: TGTGCCAGCAGCCCCAGGCGGCCCACAGATACGCAGTATTTT. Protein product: CASSPRRPTDTQYF.

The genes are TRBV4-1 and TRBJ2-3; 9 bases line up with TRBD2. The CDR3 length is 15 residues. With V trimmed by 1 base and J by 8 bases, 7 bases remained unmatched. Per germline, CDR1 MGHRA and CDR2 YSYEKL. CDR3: CASSQVGASGATQYF. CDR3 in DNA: TGCGCCAGCAGCCAAGTTGGCGCTAGCGGGGCTACGCAGTATTTT.

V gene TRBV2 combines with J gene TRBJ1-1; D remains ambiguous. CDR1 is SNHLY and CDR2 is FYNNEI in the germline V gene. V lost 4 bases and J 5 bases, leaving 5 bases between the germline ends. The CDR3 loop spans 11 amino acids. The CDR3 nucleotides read TGTGCCAGCAGTGTTACAACTGAAGCTTTCTTT. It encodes CASSVTTEAFF.